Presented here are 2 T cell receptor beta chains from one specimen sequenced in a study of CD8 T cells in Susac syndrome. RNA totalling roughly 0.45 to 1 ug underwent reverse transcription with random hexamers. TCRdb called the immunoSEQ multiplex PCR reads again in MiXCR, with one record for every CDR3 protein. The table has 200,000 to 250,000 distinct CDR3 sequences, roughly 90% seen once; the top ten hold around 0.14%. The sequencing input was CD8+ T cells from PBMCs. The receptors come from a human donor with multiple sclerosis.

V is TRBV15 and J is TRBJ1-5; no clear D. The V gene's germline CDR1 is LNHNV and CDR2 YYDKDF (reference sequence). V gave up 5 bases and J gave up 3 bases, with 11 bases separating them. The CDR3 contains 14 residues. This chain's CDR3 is CATSVGYPNQPQHF. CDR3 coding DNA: TGTGCCACCAGCGTTGGATACCCCAATCAGCCCCAGCATTTT.

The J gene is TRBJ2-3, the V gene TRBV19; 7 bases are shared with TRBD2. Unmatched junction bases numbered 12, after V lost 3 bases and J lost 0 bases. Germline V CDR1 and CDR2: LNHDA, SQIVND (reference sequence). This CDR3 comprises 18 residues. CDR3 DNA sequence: TGTGCCAGTAGTATCCGGCCAGCGGGGCCAACTAGCACAGATACGCAGTATTTT. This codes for CASSIRPAGPTSTDTQYF.